Listed below are T cell receptor beta chains from one sample, sequenced in a study of neurological immune-mediated disorders. A single record per CDR3 protein comes from TCRdb applying MiXCR to the 5' RACE reads. The data show about 21,000 distinct CDR3 sequences, about 6.2% seen once. The material sequenced was CD8+ T cells from blood. The receptor set was obtained from a man between 18 and 35 years old in good health. CDR3s include the opening cysteine and the closing phenylalanine or tryptophan. D genes are given only for firm matches. Size tells how often a clone was seen, or its class if it is expanded.

clone size	J gene	V gene	D gene	CDR3 DNA	CDR3 protein
many	TRBJ1-1	TRBV20-1	.	TGCAGTGCTAGAGTTCCGGAAGTTGGGATGAAGCACACTGAAGCTTTCTTT	CSARVPEVGMKHTEAFF
many	TRBJ1-1	TRBV5-1	.	TGCGCCAGCAGCTATAGCAGGGGCACTGAAGCTTTCTTT	CASSYSRGTEAFF
many	TRBJ1-2	TRBV9	.	TGTGCCAGCAGCGTAGGGCAAGGGGCAACGGACTATGGCTACACCTTC	CASSVGQGATDYGYTF
many	TRBJ2-7	TRBV10-3	.	TGTGCCATCAGTGAGTTGGCAGCAGCCTACGAGCAGTACTTC	CAISELAAAYEQYF
many	TRBJ1-1	TRBV5-1	TRBD1	TGCGCCAGCAGCGGGACAGGCGGCACTGAAGCTTTCTTT	CASSGTGGTEAFF
many	TRBJ2-7	TRBV10-3	.	TGTGCCATCAGTGAGTCGACTTATGGCGAGCAGTACTTC	CAISESTYGEQYF
medium-sized	TRBJ2-1	TRBV5-6	.	TGTGCCAGCAGCTTGGGGGGTCGAGGGGCTGACGAGCAGTTCTTC	CASSLGGRGADEQFF
many	TRBJ2-7	TRBV6-5	.	TGTGCCAGCAGTTCAGAACAACTAGACTACGAGCAGTACTTC	CASSSEQLDYEQYF
many	TRBJ1-1	TRBV5-6	.	TGTGCCAGCAGCTTGTACGGACTGAACACTGAAGCTTTCTTT	CASSLYGLNTEAFF
many	TRBJ2-7	TRBV24-1	.	TGTGCCACCAGTGGTCGGGACTTAAAGCACGAGCAGTACTTC	CATSGRDLKHEQYF
few	TRBJ1-4	TRBV19	.	TGTGCCAGTAGTATAGATTTAGAGGGCCAACAACTGGAGGAAAAACTGTTTTTT	CASSIDLEGQQLEEKLFF
many	TRBJ2-2	TRBV16	.	TGTGCCAGCAGCCCCCCGGGGAAGCTCGACACCGGGGAGCTGTTTTTT	CASSPPGKLDTGELFF
many	TRBJ2-7	TRBV5-5	.	TGTGCCAGCAGCTTGGTGACAGCTAAAAGATACGAGCAGTACTTC	CASSLVTAKRYEQYF
many	TRBJ2-7	TRBV5-1	TRBD2	TGCGCCAGCAGCTACGCGGGAGCGCCCTACGAGCAGTACTTC	CASSYAGAPYEQYF
many	TRBJ1-2	TRBV6-5	.	TGTGCCGCGGGGTACTATGGCTACACCTTC	CAAGYYGYTF
many	TRBJ2-2	TRBV6-2/TRBV6-3	.	TGTGCCAGCAGTTCTCCTAACACCGGGGAGCTGTTTTTT	CASSSPNTGELFF
many	TRBJ1-2	TRBV6-5	.	TGTGCCAGCAGTTACGGAGGGGCCTGGGGCTACACCTTC	CASSYGGAWGYTF
many	TRBJ2-5	TRBV7-3	.	TGTGCCAGCAGCTACTCTCAGGGTTCGAGAGAGACCCAGTACTTC	CASSYSQGSRETQYF
many	TRBJ1-6	TRBV4-1	.	TGCGCCAGCAGCCATCCCGGGACTGAGGGGGTGGTTTCACCCCTCCACTTT	CASSHPGTEGVVSPLHF
many	TRBJ1-5	TRBV27	.	TGTGCCAGCAGTTTATCGTCGAGTCAGCCCCAGCATTTT	CASSLSSSQPQHF
many	TRBJ1-1	TRBV7-9	.	TGTGCCAGCAGCTTTTCGGTAATGAACACTGAAGCTTTCTTT	CASSFSVMNTEAFF
medium-sized	TRBJ2-7	TRBV12-3/TRBV12-4	.	TGTGCCAGCAGTTTGAGGCTGACATACGAGCAGTACTTC	CASSLRLTYEQYF
many	TRBJ1-1	TRBV20-1	.	TGCAGTGCTAGGGGGGGACGCCTGAAGGGGACTGAAGCTTTCTTT	CSARGGRLKGTEAFF
many	TRBJ2-2	TRBV4-2	.	TGTGCCAGCAGCCAAGATGGAACAGGGTCCCCCGGGGAGCTGTTTTTT	CASSQDGTGSPGELFF
many	TRBJ1-2	TRBV7-9	.	TGTGCCAGCAGCTTAACTGGCAGGGGCCTAGCGTATGGCTACACCTTC	CASSLTGRGLAYGYTF
many	TRBJ2-7	TRBV7-6	TRBD2	TGTGCCAGCAGCTTGGCCCCAAGGACTAGCGGATACTACGAGCAGTACTTC	CASSLAPRTSGYYEQYF
medium-sized	TRBJ2-3	TRBV5-1	TRBD2	TGCGCCAGCAGCCCAGAAACTAGCGGGGGCCCCCCCACAGATACGCAGTATTTT	CASSPETSGGPPTDTQYF
many	TRBJ2-3	TRBV6-2/TRBV6-3	.	TGTGCCAGCAGTTACAAGACACCCCCTGGCACAGATACGCAGTATTTT	CASSYKTPPGTDTQYF
many	TRBJ2-2	TRBV7-3	TRBD1	TGTGCCAGCAGCCCGACAGGGTCTCCCGGGGAGCTGTTTTTT	CASSPTGSPGELFF
many	TRBJ2-7	TRBV6-6	TRBD2	TGTGCCAGCAGCACCCGGGGGGACTTGTCCTACGAGCAGTACTTC	CASSTRGDLSYEQYF
many	TRBJ2-1	TRBV11-1	TRBD1	TGTGCCAGCAGCTTAGGACAGGGCCCCTACAATGAGCAGTTCTTC	CASSLGQGPYNEQFF
many	TRBJ1-2	TRBV27	TRBD1	TGTGCCAGCAGTTGGACAGGCGACTATGGCTACACCTTC	CASSWTGDYGYTF